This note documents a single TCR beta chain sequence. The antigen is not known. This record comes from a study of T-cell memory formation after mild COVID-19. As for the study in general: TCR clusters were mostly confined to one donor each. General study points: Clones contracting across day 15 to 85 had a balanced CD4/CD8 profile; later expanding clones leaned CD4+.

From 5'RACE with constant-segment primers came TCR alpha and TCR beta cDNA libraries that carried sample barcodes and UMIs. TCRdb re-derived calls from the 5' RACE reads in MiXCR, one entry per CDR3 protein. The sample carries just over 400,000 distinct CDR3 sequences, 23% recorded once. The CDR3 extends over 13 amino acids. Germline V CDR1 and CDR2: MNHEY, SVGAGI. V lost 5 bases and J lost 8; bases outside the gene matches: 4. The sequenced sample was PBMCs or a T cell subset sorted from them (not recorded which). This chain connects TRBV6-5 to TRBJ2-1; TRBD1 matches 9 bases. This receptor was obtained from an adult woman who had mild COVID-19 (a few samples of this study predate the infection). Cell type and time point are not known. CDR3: CASSLQGADEQFF. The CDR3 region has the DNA TGTGCCAGCAGTCTACAGGGGGCGGATGAGCAGTTCTTC.